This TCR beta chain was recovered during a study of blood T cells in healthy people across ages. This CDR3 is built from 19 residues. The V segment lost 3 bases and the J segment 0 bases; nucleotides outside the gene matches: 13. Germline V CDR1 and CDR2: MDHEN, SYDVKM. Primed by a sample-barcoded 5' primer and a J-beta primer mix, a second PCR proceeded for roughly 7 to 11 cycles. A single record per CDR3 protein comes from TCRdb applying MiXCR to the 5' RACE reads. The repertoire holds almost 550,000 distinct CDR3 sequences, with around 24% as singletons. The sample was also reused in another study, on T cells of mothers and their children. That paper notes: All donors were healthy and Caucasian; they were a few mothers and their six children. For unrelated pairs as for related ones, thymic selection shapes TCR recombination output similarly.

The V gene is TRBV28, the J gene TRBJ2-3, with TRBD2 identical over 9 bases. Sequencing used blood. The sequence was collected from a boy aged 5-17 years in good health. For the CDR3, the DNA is TGTGCCAGCAGTTTCCTTTTTTCACTAGCGGGCCCAAGCACAGATACGCAGTATTTT. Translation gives CASSFLFSLAGPSTDTQYF.